The present T cell receptor beta chain was sequenced within a study of shared clonotypes between healthy human individuals. At the level of the study: Samples came from a couple of female and a few male donors aged 18 to 49. There were three CD4 naive, three CD4 memory, two CD8 naive and one CD8 memory plates per donor. Overall study results and limits: In contrast to clonotypes shared by all four donors, non-shared clonotypes had lower generation probabilities. A generally larger estimated richness was seen in naive subsets than in memory subsets.

Terminally differentiated effector memory CD45RA+ cells were left out of the naive CD8 fraction, which was CD45RO-negative and positively selected for CCR7. Worth noting for this clone: Its target is not known.

CDR3 length: 15 amino acids. Germline V gene data show CDR1 as SGDLS and CDR2 as YYNGEE. V lost 3 bases and J lost 5, with 18 bases in between. TCRdb's copy holds only in-frame clones and misses some; the assay was immunoSEQ multiplex PCR. Altogether around 600,000 clones are present, roughly 98% being singletons, with the ten largest covering around 0.3%. The clonotype originates from a man aged 30 to 39 in good health. The J gene is TRBJ2-7, the V gene TRBV9; tentatively, D is TRBD1 or TRBD2 (5 bases each). The sample was naive CD8+ T cells sorted from blood. The CDR3 here is CASSATWGYPDEQYF. CDR3 nucleotides: TGTGCCAGCAGCGCGACGTGGGGGTACCCCGACGAGCAGTACTTC.